The 6 T cell receptor beta chains below all came from one sample that was sequenced in a study of human T cells and chemical hapten exposure. Via MiXCR, TCRdb re-called the RACE reads, giving one row per CDR3 protein. The table has some 91,000 distinct CDR3 sequences, around a quarter seen once. Regarding time point: patch test 3, about 24 weeks after DPC sensitization. Described treatment: therapeutic diphenylcyclopropenone sensitization with weekly scalp DPC. This specimen consisted of whole blood, obtained in connection with sensitization to the hapten diphenylcyclopropenone (DPC). These receptors all stem from a man aged 35 to 55 with alopecia areata. Some clones in this sample may be carry-over from other donors' samples.

The chain combines TRBV20-1 with TRBJ2-1; TRBD2 is a possible D gene (5 bases). Trimming took off 3 bases at V and 0 bases at J, with 27 bases between the two ends. CDR3 length equals 20 residues. Germline CDR1 reads DFQATT; CDR2 reads SNEGSKA (reference sequence). The CDR3, as DNA: TGCAGTGCTAGGGGCCCCGGAACGGGATTAGTTTCGAGCTCCTACAATGAGCAGTTCTTC. This encodes CSARGPGTGLVSSSYNEQFF.

This clonotype has only a few counts. The chain uses TRBV5-6 and TRBJ2-7; D is perhaps TRBD1 or TRBD2 (5 bases each). V was cut by 4 bases and J by 4 bases, with 12 bases left in between. Per the germline V gene, CDR1 is SGHDT and CDR2 is YYEEEE. The CDR3 consists of 13 residues. The CDR3 region is CASSPGPPYEQYF. The CDR3, as DNA: TGTGCCAGCAGCCCGGGACCCCCGTACGAGCAGTACTTC.

This clonotype has just a few counts. V is TRBV27 and J is TRBJ2-7; possibly TRBD1 or TRBD2 for D (5 bases each). V gave up 5 bases and J gave up 1 base, with 12 bases separating them. CDR1 is MNHEY and CDR2 is SMNVEV in the germline V gene (reference sequence). The CDR3 sequence is 14 residues long. CDR3 nucleotide sequence: TGTGCCAGCAGTATACGGGACGGATCCTACGAGCAGTACTTC. Amino acids: CASSIRDGSYEQYF.

The rearrangement joins TRBV7-9 to TRBJ1-3; maybe TRBD1 (6 bases). CDR1 is SEHNR and CDR2 is FQNEAQ in the germline V gene (reference sequence). The CDR3 loop spans 13 amino acids. Trimming stripped 4 bases from V and 8 bases from J, with 12 bases between. The CDR3 is CASSSTGFDTIYF. As DNA, the CDR3 is TGTGCCAGCAGCTCTACAGGGTTCGACACCATATATTTT.

The chain links TRBV14 to TRBJ2-1; 16 nucleotides align to TRBD2. Trimming took 3 bases from V and 6 from J; bases not matched to a gene: 8. CDR3 length: 18 residues. The germline V gene has CDR1 SGHDN and CDR2 FVKESK. CDR3 in amino acids: CASSHDPGTSGRANEQFF. CDR3 nucleotides: TGTGCCAGCAGCCACGACCCAGGGACTAGCGGGAGGGCCAATGAGCAGTTCTTC.

The gene calls are TRBV29-1 and TRBJ2-2, with 9 bases identical to TRBD2. The CDR3 consists of 15 residues. Germline CDR1 is SQVTM and CDR2 is ANQGSEA. The V segment lost 7 bases and the J segment 6 bases; nucleotides outside the gene matches: 12. CDR3 DNA sequence: TGCAGCGCATCGCCCGCGGGAGGGCCTCCCGGGGAGCTGTTTTTT. Protein: CSASPAGGPPGELFF.